A single sample is the source of the 9 T cell receptor beta chains below, sequenced in a study of response to subunit inactivated influenza vaccine. A single record per CDR3 protein comes from TCRdb applying MiXCR to the RT-PCR reads. This sample has about half a million distinct CDR3 sequences, with approximately 7.1% found just once. The sample was PBMCs from blood, taken less than 30 months after vaccination. These receptors all come from a man between 50 and 75 years old who received an inactivated influenza vaccine.

V and J are TRBV28 and TRBJ1-2; unclear D gene. This CDR3 is 13 amino acids long. V shed 5 bases and J shed 1 base, with 8 bases lying between them. From germline, CDR1 is MDHEN and CDR2 SYDVKM. In DNA, the CDR3 is TGTGCCAGCAGTCCCGTAATTAACTATGGCTACACCTTC. Residues: CASSPVINYGYTF.

The sample holds many counts of this clonotype. V and J are TRBV9 and TRBJ2-1; D assignment may be TRBD1 or TRBD2 (5 bases each). Germline lookup yields CDR1 SGDLS and CDR2 YYNGEE. The CDR3 consists of 12 residues. Between the trimmed V and J ends, which lost 1 base and 10 bases, there was a span of 9 bases. The CDR3 DNA is TGTGCCAGCAGCGTACGGGACGCCGAGCAGTTCTTC. Translated: CASSVRDAEQFF. Variable domain in full (rest from reference TRBV9 and TRBJ2-1): DSGVTQTPKHLITATGQRVTLRCSPRSGDLSVYWYQQSLDQGLQFLIQYYNGEERAKGNILERFSAQQFPDLHSELNLSSLELGDSALYFCASSVRDAEQFFGPGTRLTVL.

This clonotype came up many times. V gene TRBV29-1 combines with J gene TRBJ1-2; 8 nucleotides align to TRBD1. CDR3 length: 14 amino acids. V lost 3 bases to trimming and J lost 2 bases; unmatched junction nucleotides: 5. Germline V CDR1 and CDR2: SQVTM, ANQGSEA. CDR3 nucleotide sequence: TGCAGCGTTGACGGACAGGGAAGAAACTATGGCTACACCTTC. This codes for CSVDGQGRNYGYTF. The full variable domain, completed using reference TRBV29-1 and TRBJ1-2, is SAVISQKPSRDICQRGTSLTIQCQVDSQVTMMFWYRQQPGQSLTLIATANQGSEATYESGFVIDKFPISRPNLTFSTLTVSNMSPEDSSIYLCSVDGQGRNYGYTFGSGTRLTVV.

This clonotype was seen a few times. The V call is TRBV4-1, the J call TRBJ1-2; D may be TRBD1 (5 bases). V was shortened by 0 bases and J by 4 bases, with 12 bases between the two germline ends. Germline assignment: CDR1 MGHRA and CDR2 YSYEKL. The CDR3 is made up of 15 amino acids. CDR3 amino acids: CASSQEWGSSYGYTF. DNA of the CDR3: TGCGCCAGCAGCCAAGAGTGGGGCAGCAGCTATGGCTACACCTTC.

This clonotype was seen a handful of times. The CDR3 is CATSRVPAETYEQYF. In DNA, the CDR3 is TGTGCCACCAGCAGAGTACCTGCAGAAACCTACGAGCAGTACTTC. V and J are TRBV15 and TRBJ2-7; D remains ambiguous. The CDR3 is made up of 15 amino acids. Germline CDR1 and CDR2: LNHNV and YYDKDF (reference sequence). V shed 1 base and J shed 2 bases, with 12 bases lying between them.

The table lists this clonotype with many counts. The chain employs TRBV4-1 and TRBJ2-7; D uncertain. The CDR3 is made up of 14 amino acids. V lost 4 bases to trimming and J lost 0 bases, with 10 bases between them. Germline assignment: CDR1 MGHRA and CDR2 YSYEKL. CDR3 sequence: CASSLGFSSYEQYF. As DNA, the CDR3 is TGCGCCAGCAGCCTCGGCTTCAGCTCCTACGAGCAGTACTTC.

This rearrangement joins TRBV4-3 to TRBJ2-3; D is undetermined. The CDR3 runs 15 residues. V gave up 0 bases and J gave up 0 bases, with 7 bases separating them. Germline loops: CDR1 LGHNA, CDR2 YSLEER. This CDR3 is CASSQDKGSTDTQYF. As DNA, the CDR3 is TGCGCCAGCAGCCAAGATAAAGGAAGCACAGATACGCAGTATTTT.

In its sample, this clonotype was seen a few times. The chain is built from TRBV28 and TRBJ2-1; 9 bases map to TRBD1. Germline V gives CDR1 MDHEN, CDR2 SYDVKM. J was trimmed by 3 bases and V by 4 bases; bases with no gene match: 10. The CDR3 sequence is 17 residues long. The CDR3 region is CASSSRTGAHFYNEQFF. In DNA form, the CDR3 reads TGTGCCAGCAGTTCCCGGACAGGGGCCCACTTCTACAATGAGCAGTTCTTC.

The chain recombines TRBV9 with TRBJ2-2, with 7 bases aligning to TRBD2. Trimming at V came to 3 bases and at J to 3 bases, leaving 2 bases not matched to a gene. The CDR3 length is 14 residues. CDR1 and CDR2 (germline): SGDLS, YYNGEE. The CDR3 here is CASSGLADTGELFF. The CDR3 DNA sequence: TGTGCCAGCAGCGGTCTAGCGGACACCGGGGAGCTGTTTTTT.